The 22 T cell receptor beta chains presented below share a single source sample, sequenced in a study of T cells in Graves' hyperthyroidism and ophthalmopathy (dated by TCRdb to the late 2010s). To prepare the library, multiplex PCR was applied. The listed sequencing device is Illumina HiSeq 2000. Amplification of TCR beta CDR3 regions was carried out from RNA transcripts. A first-round RT-PCR of the TCR CDR3 used the HTBI primer set with the Qiagen OneStep RT-PCR kit. TCRdb trimmed the raw reads at Q25, called clones with MiXCR and kept productive beta chains. One record per CDR3 amino acid sequence lists the most common genes and DNA. The sample profile shows about 740,000 distinct CDR3 sequences; around 15% of them were found once. 10% of the sample goes to the ten largest clones. The sequenced sample was blood. The receptors come from a woman younger than 35 with Graves' hyperthyroidism.

This clonotype was counted only a few times. Here the CDR3 DNA reads TGCGCCAGCGGGGACAGGGGGATGAACACTGAAGCTTTCTTT. This sequence encodes CASGDRGMNTEAFF. The V gene is TRBV5-1, the J gene TRBJ1-1, with TRBD1 matching over 11 bases. The CDR3 covers 14 residues. Germline CDR1 SGHRS, CDR2 YFSETQ. Trimming at V came to 7 bases and at J to 0 bases, leaving 2 bases not matched to a gene.

The genes are TRBV15 and TRBJ1-5; D possibly corresponds to TRBD1 (5 bases). The germline V and J ends were trimmed by 0 bases and 5 bases, with 8 bases remaining between them. In germline, CDR1 is LNHNV, CDR2 YYDKDF (reference sequence). The CDR3 totals 14 residues. The CDR3: CATSRDGAHQPQHF. In nucleotides, the CDR3 is TGTGCCACCAGCAGAGATGGGGCTCATCAGCCCCAGCATTTT.

This clonotype has ten or more counts. The rearrangement joins TRBV6-1 to TRBJ2-7; TRBD2 matches 10 bases. V lost 7 bases and J lost 3; bases outside the gene matches: 12. Germline V gives CDR1 MNHNS, CDR2 SASEGT. The CDR3 is made up of 16 amino acids. The CDR3 reads CASTRASGSLIYEQYF. Written as DNA, the CDR3 is TGTGCCAGCACTCGGGCTAGCGGGAGTTTAATCTACGAGCAGTACTTC.

This clonotype was seen repeatedly, ten times or more. The rearrangement joins TRBV9 to TRBJ2-5, with a weak D call TRBD2 (7 bases). V was clipped by 0 bases and J by 5 bases, with 17 bases between them. CDR1 and CDR2 from the germline V gene are SGDLS and YYNGEE. The CDR3 extends over 16 amino acids. DNA of the CDR3: TGTGCCAGCAGCGTAGGAGGACTAGGGGGTTTGGAGACCCAGTACTTC. Amino acids: CASSVGGLGGLETQYF.

This clonotype was seen a handful of times. In DNA, the CDR3 is TGTGCCAGCACCATGGGAATAGGGACGGTAGCCAAAAACATTCAGTACTTC. It encodes CASTMGIGTVAKNIQYF. The gene calls are TRBV12-3 or TRBV12-4 and TRBJ2-4; D may correspond to TRBD1 or TRBD2 (5 bases each). Trimming removed 7 bases at V and 0 bases at J, with 19 bases between. The CDR3 sequence is 17 residues long.

This clonotype has just a few counts. The V and J genes are TRBV29-1 and TRBJ2-2, with TRBD1 matching over 9 bases. J gave up 7 bases and V 7 bases, and 4 bases lay outside the gene matches. Germline V gene data show CDR1 as SQVTM and CDR2 as ANQGSEA. The length of the CDR3 is 12 residues. DNA of the CDR3: TGCAGCGGCAGACAGGGGGACGGGGAGCTGTTTTTT. Residues: CSGRQGDGELFF.

The J gene is TRBJ2-3, the V gene TRBV16; possible D gene TRBD1, 6 bases. Germline loops: CDR1 KGHSY, CDR2 FQNENV. The ends were cut back, 5 bases at V and 4 bases at J, with 19 bases in the middle. The CDR3 covers 16 residues. The CDR3 sequence is CASSSRDIQKPDTQYF. Written as DNA, the CDR3 is TGTGCCAGCAGCAGCCGGGACATCCAAAAACCAGATACGCAGTATTTT. Based on the CDR3 plus reference TRBV16 and TRBJ2-3, the full variable domain is GEEVAQTPKHLVRGEGQKAKLYCAPIKGHSYVFWYQQVLKNEFKFLISFQNENVFDETGMPKERFSAKCLPNSPCSLEIQATKLEDSAVYFCASSSRDIQKPDTQYFGPGTRLTVL.

This clonotype was seen a few times. The chain uses TRBV28 and TRBJ2-6; D possibly corresponds to TRBD2 (6 bases). Trimming took 4 bases from V and 3 from J, leaving 10 bases between them. Germline values: CDR1 MDHEN, CDR2 SYDVKM. The CDR3 has 15 residues. CDR3 loop: CASSSPGGGANVLTF. CDR3 nucleotide sequence: TGTGCCAGCAGTTCCCCCGGGGGTGGGGCCAACGTCCTGACTTTC.

This clonotype was recorded at least ten times. The chain is built from TRBV4-1 and TRBJ2-7; possibly TRBD1 or TRBD2 for D (5 bases each). This CDR3 comprises 15 residues. Looked up from germline, CDR1 is MGHRA and CDR2 is YSYEKL. Trimming cost V 4 bases and J 3 bases, with 16 bases left between them. CDR3 protein: CASSRDGRTLYEQYF. In DNA, the CDR3 is TGCGCCAGCAGCCGGGACGGACGGACACTCTACGAGCAGTACTTC.

In this sample, this clonotype turned up many times. The V gene is TRBV6-1, the J gene TRBJ2-1; unclear D gene. Per the germline V gene, CDR1 is MNHNS and CDR2 is SASEGT. The CDR3 loop spans 13 amino acids. Trimming removed 4 bases at V and 0 bases at J, with 4 bases between. CDR3 sequence reads: CASSAHSYNEQFF. The CDR3 region has the DNA TGTGCCAGCAGTGCCCACTCCTACAATGAGCAGTTCTTC.

This clonotype occurred many times. The rearrangement joins TRBV11-2 to TRBJ2-7; 9 bases match TRBD2. From germline, CDR1 is SGHAT and CDR2 FQNNGV. V lost 5 bases and J lost 7; bases outside the gene matches: 24. This CDR3 contains 19 residues. The CDR3 bases are TGTGCCAGCAGCCCCCCCTTTGGGCGGGAGGGGATCTCGAGAGGGGAGCAGTACTTC. Its translation: CASSPPFGREGISRGEQYF. The whole variable domain, filled in from reference TRBV11-2 and TRBJ2-7, reads EAGVAQSPRYKIIEKRQSVAFWCNPISGHATLYWYQQILGQGPKLLIQFQNNGVVDDSQLPKDRFSAERLKGVDSTLKIQPAKLEDSAVYLCASSPPFGREGISRGEQYFGPGTRLTVT.

As regards this clonotype: The junction and the germline gene differ at one end; a read error may be behind it. The J gene is TRBJ1-1, the V gene TRBV30; D remains unclear. The CDR3 runs to 14 residues. Germline V lookup: CDR1 GTSNPN, CDR2 SVGIG (reference sequence). CDR3 nucleotide sequence: TGTGCCTGGAGCTTGCTAACTATGAACACTAAAGCTTTCTTT. Its protein is CAWSLLTMNTKAFF. The entire variable domain, with the rest obtained from reference TRBV30 and TRBJ1-1, is as follows: SQTIHQWPATLVQPVGSPLSLECTVEGTSNPNLYWYRQAAGRGLQLLFYSVGIGQISSEVPQNLSASRPQDRQFILSSKKLLLSDSGFYLCAWSLLTMNTKAFFGQGTRLTVV.

This clonotype occurred many times. The rearrangement uses TRBV7-8 and TRBJ2-1; D is ambiguous. This CDR3 comprises 12 residues. From germline, CDR1 is SGHVS and CDR2 FQNEAQ. V lost 5 bases to trimming and J lost 9 bases, with 11 bases between them. CDR3 region: CASSPLQVEQFF. In DNA, the CDR3 is TGTGCCAGCAGCCCCCTTCAAGTTGAGCAGTTCTTC.

The J gene is TRBJ1-6, the V gene TRBV3-1; D ambiguous. CDR3 length: 14 residues. The germline CDR1 and CDR2 sequences are LGHDT and YNNKEL (reference sequence). With 4 bases removed from V and 3 bases from J, the gap between germline ends came to 7 bases. CDR3 DNA: TGTGCCAGCAGCCGGGGTGGCTATAATTCACCCCTCCACTTT. This codes for CASSRGGYNSPLHF.

This clonotype was seen a few times. The chain carries TRBV27 and TRBJ1-2; possible D gene TRBD1, 5 bases. Germline assignment: CDR1 MNHEY and CDR2 SMNVEV (reference sequence). The ends were cut back, 4 bases at V and 1 base at J, with 19 bases in the middle. This CDR3 spans 17 amino acids. CDR3: CASSSLPPGRSNYGYTF. In DNA form, the CDR3 reads TGTGCCAGCAGTTCATTGCCCCCGGGACGGAGTAACTATGGCTACACCTTC.

This clonotype showed up many times. CDR3 sequence reads: CASSPRTGGANYGYTF. CDR3 sequence (DNA): TGCGCCAGCAGCCCCCGGACAGGGGGAGCTAACTATGGCTACACCTTC. This chain links TRBV4-3 with TRBJ1-2, with 10 bases identical to TRBD1. The length of the CDR3 is 16 residues. In germline, CDR1 is LGHNA, CDR2 YSLEER. The V gene end was trimmed by 4 bases and the J gene end by 0 bases; junction bases not matched to a gene: 5.

This clonotype was seen ten or more times. This chain links TRBV11-2 with TRBJ2-7; TRBD1 matches at 9 bases. There are 16 residues in the CDR3. V shed 5 bases and J 3 bases; nucleotides not matched to a gene: 11. Germline V gene data show CDR1 as SGHAT and CDR2 as FQNNGV. This CDR3 is CASSPDRGSFLYEQYF. The CDR3, as DNA: TGTGCCAGCAGCCCCGACAGGGGGTCCTTCCTCTACGAGCAGTACTTC.

V and J are TRBV6-9 and TRBJ1-5, with 8 bases lining up with TRBD1. Germline loops: CDR1 MNHGY, CDR2 SVAAGI. The CDR3 is 13 residues long. V gave up 4 bases and J gave up 7 bases; unmatched junction bases: 3. CDR3 DNA sequence: TGTGCCAGCAGTTTTCAGGGGGCACAGCCCCAGCATTTT. The encoded protein is CASSFQGAQPQHF.

The CDR3 reads CASRGPDTDTQYF. DNA of the CDR3: TGCGCCAGCAGGGGACCCGACACAGATACGCAGTATTTT. The chain carries TRBV10-2 and TRBJ2-3; TRBD1 or TRBD2 may be the D gene (5 bases each). CDR3 length: 13 amino acids. Per germline, CDR1 WSHSY and CDR2 SAAADI. Trimming pared 6 bases from V and 2 bases from J, leaving 9 bases between.

In this sample, this clonotype turned up many times. V usage is TRBV24-1 and J usage is TRBJ1-2; possible D gene TRBD1, 6 bases. V was clipped by 2 bases and J by 6 bases, with 18 bases between them. CDR1 is KGHDR, CDR2 SFDVKD, per germline. The CDR3 consists of 16 residues. The CDR3 nucleotides read TGTGCCACCAGTGATTCCCGGGACACCGCCTATGATGGCTACACCTTC. This sequence encodes CATSDSRDTAYDGYTF.

This clonotype was seen repeatedly, ten times or more. This chain uses TRBV12-3 or TRBV12-4 with TRBJ1-3; TRBD1 matches 8 bases. This CDR3 contains 16 residues. V trimming: 6 bases; J trimming: 0 bases; junction bases outside the gene matches: 7. CDR3 residues: CASRKRTGLSGNTIYF. In DNA, the CDR3 is TGTGCCAGCAGAAAAAGGACAGGGCTCTCTGGAAACACCATATATTTT.

This clonotype was detected a few times. The chain combines TRBV28 with TRBJ2-4; 7 bases line up with TRBD1. There are 13 residues in the CDR3. V gave up 5 bases and J gave up 8 bases; unmatched junction bases: 6. CDR1 and CDR2 (germline): MDHEN, SYDVKM. The DNA of the CDR3 is TGTGCCAGCAGTCTAGGGACAGAGCACATTCAGTACTTC. This gives the protein CASSLGTEHIQYF.